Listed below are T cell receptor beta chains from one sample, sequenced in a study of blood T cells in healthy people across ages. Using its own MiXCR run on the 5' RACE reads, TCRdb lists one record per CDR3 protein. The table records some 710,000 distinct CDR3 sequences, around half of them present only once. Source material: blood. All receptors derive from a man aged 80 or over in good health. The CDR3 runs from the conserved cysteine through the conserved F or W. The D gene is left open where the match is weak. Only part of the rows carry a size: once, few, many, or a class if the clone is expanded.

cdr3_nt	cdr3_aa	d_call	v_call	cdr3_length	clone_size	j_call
TGCGCCAGCAGCCCGACTTCGACAGGGTCCTCGTTTTACAATGAGCAGTACTTC	CASSPTSTGSSFYNEQYF	TRBD1	TRBV5-1	18	few	TRBJ2-7
TGTGCCAGCAGTGAAGACGAAGCGGGAGAGGGCGAGCAGTACTTC	CASSEDEAGEGEQYF	TRBD2	TRBV2	15	-	TRBJ2-7
TGTGCCAGCAGCTTCCGCCAGGTTGGTGAAAAACTGTTTTTT	CASSFRQVGEKLFF	-	TRBV5-6	14	few	TRBJ1-4
TGTGCCAGTGGAGCAGGGCGGAATGAGCAGTTCTTC	CASGAGRNEQFF	-	TRBV12-3/TRBV12-4	12	-	TRBJ2-1
TGCGCCAGCAGCTTAGCCCCCGGGACAGCGCCAGGGGCCTATGGCTACACCTTC	CASSLAPGTAPGAYGYTF	TRBD1	TRBV5-1	18	few	TRBJ1-2
TGTGCCAGCAGTTCTGGGACACCGTACCAAGAGACCCAGTACTTC	CASSSGTPYQETQYF	-	TRBV5-6	15	-	TRBJ2-5
TGCAGCGTAGGACAGGGGTCGGGTGGCTACACCTTC	CSVGQGSGGYTF	TRBD1	TRBV29-1	12	-	TRBJ1-2
TGCGCCAGCAGCTGGAGGGGTGGCTCCTACGAGCAGTACTTC	CASSWRGGSYEQYF	-	TRBV5-1	14	-	TRBJ2-7
TGTGCCAGCAGCGGCAGGGCGCTGGGGAACCCTGAGCAGTTCTTC	CASSGRALGNPEQFF	-	TRBV9	15	-	TRBJ2-1
TGCAGTGCTAGTCGAGGGGCTGAGAATTCACCCCTCCACTTT	CSASRGAENSPLHF	-	TRBV20-1	14	-	TRBJ1-6
TGTGCCAGCCTCCGGGACAGGGACCACGAGCAGTACTTC	CASLRDRDHEQYF	TRBD1	TRBV2	13	-	TRBJ2-7
TGTGCCAGCAGTCGAGAAGCTTCTAACTATGGCTACACCTTC	CASSREASNYGYTF	-	TRBV7-2	14	few	TRBJ1-2
TGTGCCAGCAGCGTAGGTTTCACCGGGGAGCTGTTTTTT	CASSVGFTGELFF	-	TRBV9	13	-	TRBJ2-2
TGTGCCAGCTCACCCGGGACTAGCATTAATGAGCGGTTCTTC	CASSPGTSINERFF	TRBD2	TRBV9	14	-	TRBJ2-1
TGCAGCGCAGTAGCAGGAATAAGTGGAAACACCATATATTTT	CSAVAGISGNTIYF	-	TRBV29-1	14	-	TRBJ1-3
TGCGCCAGCAGCTGGACAGGGGGCTATGGCTACACCTTC	CASSWTGGYGYTF	TRBD1	TRBV7-9	13	many	TRBJ1-2
TGTGCCATCAGTGACGACAACTCCTACGAGCAGTACTTC	CAISDDNSYEQYF	-	TRBV10-3	13	-	TRBJ2-7
TGTGCCAGCGCCAGTTACGGGAGAGGTTATGCTGAGCAGTTCTTC	CASASYGRGYAEQFF	-	TRBV27	15	-	TRBJ2-1
TGCAGCGGAGGGACAGCTAGCCTTTACGAGCAGTACTTC	CSGGTASLYEQYF	TRBD1	TRBV29-1	13	-	TRBJ2-7
TGCAGTGCTACGGCTACCCAAGAGACCCAGTACTTC	CSATATQETQYF	-	TRBV20-1	12	few	TRBJ2-5
TGTGCCAGCAGCACCGGGACAGGGCCCAAAAAACTGTTTTTT	CASSTGTGPKKLFF	TRBD1	TRBV12-3/TRBV12-4	14	once	TRBJ1-4
TGCGCCAGCAGCTACGGGACTAGCGGAACCCAAGAGACCCAGTACTTC	CASSYGTSGTQETQYF	TRBD2	TRBV5-1	16	few	TRBJ2-5
TGTGCCAGCAGCCGCGAAGTAGTCAACACCGGGGAGCTGTTTTTT	CASSREVVNTGELFF	-	TRBV7-2	15	few	TRBJ2-2
TGTGCCACCAGTGACCCCACGACAGCCTACGAGCAGTACTTC	CATSDPTTAYEQYF	-	TRBV24-1	14	few	TRBJ2-7
TGTGCCAGCCGACGGGACACATCTAACCCCCAGTACTTC	CASRRDTSNPQYF	-	TRBV27	13	-	TRBJ2-7
TGTGCCAGCAGTGACAGTCGATCCTACAATGAGCAGTTCTTC	CASSDSRSYNEQFF	-	TRBV6-5	14	-	TRBJ2-1
TGTGCCAGCAGCGTAGCCTCTAGCGGGGCCTCCTACAATGAGCAGTTCTTC	CASSVASSGASYNEQFF	TRBD2	TRBV9	17	few	TRBJ2-1
TGTGCCAGCGGCAACAGTGCGAACACCGGGGAGCTGTTTTTT	CASGNSANTGELFF	-	TRBV2	14	few	TRBJ2-2
TGTGCCGGAAGACAGGAGACCGGGGAGCTGTTTTTT	CAGRQETGELFF	-	TRBV12-3/TRBV12-4	12	-	TRBJ2-2
TGTGCCAGCAGCCAACCCCCGAGCTACGAGCAGTACTTC	CASSQPPSYEQYF	-	TRBV4-2	13	many	TRBJ2-7
TGTGCCAGCAGCTCCTACCGCAGGGGGAATAATTCACCCCTCCACTTT	CASSSYRRGNNSPLHF	TRBD1	TRBV28	16	-	TRBJ1-6
TGTGCCAGCAGTTTAAGGAGGCTTGGTGGGGCCAACGTCCTGACTTTC	CASSLRRLGGANVLTF	-	TRBV28	16	once	TRBJ2-6
TGTGCCAGCAGCTCCCGGGGGGCCATAGGCAGAGAGACCCAGTACTTC	CASSSRGAIGRETQYF	-	TRBV7-2	16	few	TRBJ2-5
TGTGCCAGCAGTCAGAATGGGGTGGGGGACCTAAATCAGCCCCAGCATTTT	CASSQNGVGDLNQPQHF	-	TRBV27	17	few	TRBJ1-5
TGTGCCAGCAGCACGACAGGGAGCGGGGAGCAGTTCTTC	CASSTTGSGEQFF	-	TRBV3-1	13	-	TRBJ2-1
TGTGCCAGCAGTTTAGGTGGCAGGGCAAATGAGCAGTTCTTC	CASSLGGRANEQFF	-	TRBV27	14	-	TRBJ2-1
TGCATAACAGGGAAGGACAATGAGCAGTTCTTC	CITGKDNEQFF	-	TRBV20-1	11	few	TRBJ2-1
TGTGCCAGCAGCTACCGGGACAACACCTACGAGCAGTACTTC	CASSYRDNTYEQYF	-	TRBV7-8	14	-	TRBJ2-7
TGTGCCAGCAGCAAAATCAGCGGGAGGGGTGGCAATGAGCAGTACTTC	CASSKISGRGGNEQYF	-	TRBV21-1	16	once	TRBJ2-5
TGTGTCAGCACCGGGTTATTTAATGAAAAACTGTTTTTT	CVSTGLFNEKLFF	-	TRBV6-1	13	-	TRBJ1-4
TGCGCCAGCAGCTTGGGTTCACAGAACAATGAGCAGTTCTTC	CASSLGSQNNEQFF	-	TRBV5-1	14	-	TRBJ2-1
TGTGCCAGCAGCTCGGGGGGGGCTACCGGTCCAGATACGCAGTATTTT	CASSSGGATGPDTQYF	TRBD2	TRBV7-8	16	few	TRBJ2-3
TGTGCCAGCAGTTTAGCGATGGACGACAACTCCTACAATGAGCAGTTCTTC	CASSLAMDDNSYNEQFF	-	TRBV12-3/TRBV12-4	17	many	TRBJ2-1
TGCGCCAGCAGCACTAGCGCGAGCTCCTACAATGAGCAGTTCTTC	CASSTSASSYNEQFF	TRBD2	TRBV5-1	15	few	TRBJ2-1
TGCGCCAGCAGCGTTAGACAGGGTGACGGCTACACCTTC	CASSVRQGDGYTF	TRBD1	TRBV5-1	13	-	TRBJ1-2
TGTGCCAGCAGCTTAAGCGGACTCCACACAGATACGCAGTATTTT	CASSLSGLHTDTQYF	-	TRBV7-3	15	-	TRBJ2-3
TGCAGCGTACCCCCGACTAGCGGGATCTACAATGAGCAGTTCTTC	CSVPPTSGIYNEQFF	TRBD2	TRBV29-1	15	few	TRBJ2-1
TGTGCCAGCAGCTCCTACGGGACAGGAGGGGACATTCAGTACTTC	CASSSYGTGGDIQYF	TRBD1	TRBV6-2/TRBV6-3	15	many	TRBJ2-4